Reported below is one T cell receptor beta chain. This clone showed up just once. There is no known antigen for this receptor. There are no base qualities to consult, and no much larger clone falls within one base. Libraries came from the immunoSEQ multiplex PCR assay. TCRdb stores this immuneACCESS table with in-frame sequences only. Part of the clones is absent; in the studies checked, under half of the shortfall reflects unresolved V genes, and no reason is known for the rest. The sample profile shows around 76,000 clones; over 95% of them were found once. The top ten hold 0.2% to 0.25% of the sample. This sample was taken from a study of technical replicates of blood from a few donors (dated by TCRdb to about 2017). CDR1 and CDR2 are drawn from the germline V gene: MNHNS, SASEGT. The CDR3 runs 13 residues from the cysteine to the phenylalanine. The kept DNA is CDR3 alone, 39 bases in frame from the first base. V loses 6 bases at its end and J loses 3 bases; junction bases beyond the gene matches: 3.

Sequencing was carried out using T cells isolated from PBMCs. The clonotype was recovered from a human donor in good health. The chain joins TRBV6-1 to TRBJ2-7, and TRBD1 aligns with 9 junction nucleotides. The base sequence is TGTGCCAGCAGGGACAGGGGATACTACGAGCAGTACTTC. Translated, it reads CASRDRGYYEQYF.